The table lists the clone carrying this TCR beta chain with many counts. Its antigen is still unknown. These data originate in a study of read filtering for tumor transcriptome and immune sequencing. About the research overall: The cohort had about 16 men and 14 to 15 women aged roughly 45 to 90, mean about 72 years. Overall study results and limits: IR-seq and RNA-seq agreed better without single-read clonotypes. Even smaller IR-seq throughput identified most shared clonotypes.

From roughly 400 ng of RNA, a library with molecular barcoded alpha/delta and beta/gamma adaptors was made. Using its own MiXCR run on the reads, TCRdb lists one record per CDR3 protein. The table shows 30,000 to 45,000 distinct CDR3 sequences, with approximately 15% occurring only once. The length of the CDR3 is 13 residues. The V and J ends lost 3 bases and 4 bases respectively, with 12 bases between them. CDR1 SQVTM and CDR2 ANQGSEA come from the germline V gene. The V and J genes are TRBV29-1 and TRBJ1-1, with TRBD1 as a possible D gene (5 bases). This sequence originates from a donor at least 40 years old with multiple myeloma. Sequencing was done on a sample of a population of CD138-negative cells sorted from bone marrow. In DNA form, the CDR3 reads TGCAGCGTTGAGGAGGGACCGGGCACTGAAGCTTTCTTT. Its translation is CSVEEGPGTEAFF.